The clone carrying this T cell receptor beta chain was seen a few times. This CDR3 comprises 13 residues. Germline V gene data show CDR1 as SQVTM and CDR2 as ANQGSEA. J was trimmed by 4 bases and V by 6 bases; bases with no gene match: 6. The data originate from a study of blood T cell repertoires in COVID-19. The overall study: Spain, Italy and the United States supplied samples that represented acute and convalescent COVID-19. Nucleic acid was either cDNA or gDNA, and it came from T cells, B-cell-depleted T cells, or PBMCs.

In the authors' workflow: Nucleated cell number was recorded as an estimate derived from reference gene primer amplification. TCRdb keeps only in-frame clones here, not all; method: immunoSEQ multiplex PCR. D and trimming come from the DNA, and the V and J calls and clone size come from that table. The sample records 120,000 to 150,000 clones, around 83% being singletons. Specimen: peripheral blood. V and J are TRBV29-1 and TRBJ2-1; 7 positions agree with TRBD2. This clonotype was obtained from a woman between 45 and 60 years old in a cohort sampled during active or convalescent COVID-19. The CDR3 region is CSVFGRGYNEQFF. The CDR3, as DNA: TGCAGCGTCTTTGGGCGGGGGTACAATGAGCAGTTCTTC.